This T cell receptor beta chain originates from a study of human T cells and chemical hapten exposure. Study-wide background: Diphenylcyclopropenone was administered weekly to the scalp of patients throughout the roughly 24-week study. General observations from the study: No alteration of TCRs above 1 in 1000 frequency was seen with DPC sensitization.

This clonotype was recorded at least ten times. Its antigen remains unknown. With 6 bases removed from V and 1 base from J, the gap between germline ends came to 12 bases. Germline CDR1 reads ENHRY; CDR2 reads SYGVKD. The CDR3 is made up of 14 amino acids. TCRdb reprocessed the RACE reads with MiXCR, giving one entry per CDR3 protein. The table records about 82,000 distinct CDR3 sequences, about 6.6% of them present only once. Time point reported: patch test 2, 6 weeks after DPC sensitization. Treatment specified: therapeutic diphenylcyclopropenone sensitization with weekly scalp DPC. Researchers sampled blood before each patch test went on.

This sequence originates from a woman in her twenties or thirties with alopecia areata. Some clones in this sample may be carry-over from other donors' samples. Sequenced material: whole blood, taken in connection with sensitization to the hapten diphenylcyclopropenone (DPC). The J gene is TRBJ1-1, the V gene TRBV10-3; D remains unclear. The CDR3 region is CAIRNSGQNTEAFF. Written as DNA, the CDR3 is TGTGCCATCAGGAACTCGGGCCAGAACACTGAAGCTTTCTTT.